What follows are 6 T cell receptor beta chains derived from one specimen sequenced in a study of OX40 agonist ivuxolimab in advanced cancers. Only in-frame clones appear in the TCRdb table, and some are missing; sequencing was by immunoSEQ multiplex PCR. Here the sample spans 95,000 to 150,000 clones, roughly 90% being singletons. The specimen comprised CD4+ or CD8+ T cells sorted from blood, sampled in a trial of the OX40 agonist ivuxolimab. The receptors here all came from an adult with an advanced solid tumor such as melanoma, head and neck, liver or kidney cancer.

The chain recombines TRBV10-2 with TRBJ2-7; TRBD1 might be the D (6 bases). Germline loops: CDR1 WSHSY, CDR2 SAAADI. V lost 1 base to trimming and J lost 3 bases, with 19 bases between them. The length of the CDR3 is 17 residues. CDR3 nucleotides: TGCGCCAGCAGTGAGTTGTCTTTACAGGGAATGGGCTACGAGCAGTACTTC. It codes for CASSELSLQGMGYEQYF.

The CDR3 reads CASSFPGQGYNEQFF. CDR3 nucleotides: TGCGCCAGCAGCTTTCCGGGACAGGGGTACAATGAGCAGTTCTTC. The chain is built from TRBV5-1 and TRBJ2-1; 10 bases map to TRBD1. CDR3 length: 15 residues. Germline values: CDR1 SGHRS, CDR2 YFSETQ. Losses at the gene ends were 2 bases for V and 4 bases for J; bases not matched to a gene: 3.

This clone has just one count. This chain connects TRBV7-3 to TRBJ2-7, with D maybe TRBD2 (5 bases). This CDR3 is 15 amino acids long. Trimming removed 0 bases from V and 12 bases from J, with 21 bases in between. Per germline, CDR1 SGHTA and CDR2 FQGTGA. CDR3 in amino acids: CASSLTGGRTSTLYF. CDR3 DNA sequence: TGTGCCAGCAGCTTAACCGGAGGACGGACCTCGACACTGTACTTC. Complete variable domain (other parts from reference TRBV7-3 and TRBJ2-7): GAGVSQTPSNKVTEKGKYVELRCDPISGHTALYWYRQSLGQGPEFLIYFQGTGAADDSGLPNDRFFAVRPEGSVSTLKIQRTERGDSAVYLCASSLTGGRTSTLYFGPGTRLTVT.

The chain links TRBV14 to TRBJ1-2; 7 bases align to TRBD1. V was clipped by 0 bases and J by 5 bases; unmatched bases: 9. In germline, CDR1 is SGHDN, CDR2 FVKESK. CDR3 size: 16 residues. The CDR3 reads CASSQDRGTVFYGYTF. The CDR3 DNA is TGTGCCAGCAGCCAAGATCGGGGGACAGTCTTTTATGGCTACACCTTC.

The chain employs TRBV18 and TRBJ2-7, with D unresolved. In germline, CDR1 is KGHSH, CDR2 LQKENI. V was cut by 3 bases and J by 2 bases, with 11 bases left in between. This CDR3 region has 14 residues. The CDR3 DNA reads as TGTGCCAGCTCACCCGTAAGTGAACCCTACGAGCAGTACTTC. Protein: CASSPVSEPYEQYF.

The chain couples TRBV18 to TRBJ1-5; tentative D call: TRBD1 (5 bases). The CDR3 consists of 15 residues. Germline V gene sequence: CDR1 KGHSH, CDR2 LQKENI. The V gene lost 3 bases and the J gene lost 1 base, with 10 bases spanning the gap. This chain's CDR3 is CASSPGGVSNQPQHF. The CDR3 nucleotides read TGTGCCAGCTCACCGGGGGGGGTAAGCAATCAGCCCCAGCATTTT. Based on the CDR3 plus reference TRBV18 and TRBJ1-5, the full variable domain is NAGVMQNPRHLVRRRGQEARLRCSPMKGHSHVYWYRQLPEEGLKFMVYLQKENIIDESGMPKERFSAEFPKEGPSILRIQQVVRGDSAAYFCASSPGGVSNQPQHFGDGTRLSIL.